This T cell receptor beta chain came from a study of vaccination and CD4 T cells after COVID-19. The wider study: Overlapping spike peptides of SARS-CoV-2, HCoV-NL63, HCoV-OC43 and HCoV-229E were used, and cells were stimulated with them.

Comments on this clonotype: What it binds is not known.

V lost 6 bases to trimming and J lost 3 bases, with 27 bases between them. The CDR3 sequence is 18 residues long. The germline V gene encodes CDR1 WSHSY and CDR2 SAAADI. Regarding the study as a whole: In median terms, SARS-CoV-2-reactive clonotypes went from roughly 22 to 38, a nonsignificant rise. Vaccine-specific clones in convalescent patients were spike mono-reactive in 304 of 307 cases.

Oncomine TCR Beta short-read sequencing was applied to DNA from cultured CD4+ T cells. One entry per CDR3 protein, called by TCRdb with MiXCR from the PCR reads. The sample contains around 10,000 distinct CDR3 sequences, 35% to 50% of which appear only once. As to treatment: approximately 11-day PBMC culture with coronavirus spike peptide pools or control peptides (ViraFEST assay). This receptor was taken from a human donor who had recovered from COVID-19. V is TRBV10-2 and J is TRBJ2-7, with D perhaps matching TRBD1 (6 bases). Source material: CD4+ T cells from blood, cultured in vitro. CDR3 in amino acids: CASRQGRYSDTGGYEQYF. CDR3 sequence (DNA): TGCGCCAGCAGACAGGGACGCTACTCTGACACCGGAGGCTACGAGCAGTACTTC.